These 18 T cell receptor beta chains originate from one sample sequenced in a study of early T cells in non-severe SARS-CoV-2 infection (dated by TCRdb to the early 2020s). Library prep was done by 5' RACE. These reads were obtained on a NextSeq 500. TCRdb reprocessing: public reads trimmed at Q25 with fastp, clones called with MiXCR, in-frame beta chains kept. Identical CDR3 protein sequences are pooled into one entry, listed with their most common genes and DNA. The sample table holds tens of thousands of distinct CDR3 sequences, of which approximately 10% were seen once. The ten largest clones represent 10% to 13% of the sample. Sequenced material: whole blood. All receptors derive from an adult who was a healthcare worker with PCR-confirmed SARS-CoV-2 infection or an uninfected control (not recorded which).

The V and J genes are TRBV20-1 and TRBJ2-7; the D call may be TRBD1 or TRBD2 (5 bases each). The CDR3 covers 12 residues. Trimming removed 6 bases at V and 4 bases at J, with 13 bases between. CDR1 DFQATT and CDR2 SNEGSKA come from the germline V gene (reference sequence). This chain's CDR3 is CSAKERGYEQYF. In DNA, the CDR3 is TGCAGTGCAAAGGAGAGGGGTTACGAGCAGTACTTC.

This chain connects TRBV7-2 to TRBJ2-7, with 10 positions matching TRBD1. The CDR3 has 15 amino acids. V gave up 1 base and J gave up 6 bases; unmatched junction bases: 6. Germline CDR1 SGHTA, CDR2 FQGNSA. The CDR3 here is CASSLVVDRGPEQYF. In nucleotides, the CDR3 is TGTGCCAGCAGCTTAGTAGTCGACAGGGGGCCCGAGCAGTACTTC.

J is TRBJ2-1 and V is TRBV5-4; no reliable D call. In germline, CDR1 is SGHNT, CDR2 YYREEE (reference sequence). Trimming removed 0 bases at V and 9 bases at J, with 7 bases between. The CDR3 length is 12 residues. DNA of the CDR3: TGTGCCAGCAGCTTGGACTCGGCTGAGCAGTTCTTC. Its protein product is CASSLDSAEQFF.

This rearrangement joins TRBV12-3 or TRBV12-4 to TRBJ1-1; 11 bases line up with TRBD1. CDR3 length: 15 residues. V dropped 7 bases and J dropped 4; count of bases not matched to a gene: 8. The DNA of the CDR3 is TGTGCCAGCAATAATAGGGACAGGGGGGCCACTGAAGCTTTCTTT. Protein product: CASNNRDRGATEAFF.

V usage is TRBV10-3 and J usage is TRBJ2-1, with TRBD2 matching over 8 bases. This CDR3 spans 15 amino acids. Germline lookup yields CDR1 ENHRY and CDR2 SYGVKD. With V trimmed by 6 bases and J by 7 bases, 11 bases remained unmatched. The DNA for the CDR3 is TGTGCCATCAGAGAAAGAGCGGGAGCAATAAATGAGCAGTTCTTC. Encoded protein: CAIRERAGAINEQFF.

This clonotype has at least ten counts. The V call is TRBV6-4, the J call TRBJ1-5, with 10 nucleotides matching TRBD1. V shed 4 bases and J 2 bases; nucleotides not matched to a gene: 2. The CDR3 spans 15 residues. CDR1 and CDR2 (germline): MRHNA, SNTAGT. The CDR3, as DNA: TGTGCCAGCAGTGCCGGGACAGGGGGCAATCAGCCCCAGCATTTT. It is translated as CASSAGTGGNQPQHF.

This clonotype was seen more than once but under ten times. This chain joins TRBV10-3 and TRBJ2-7, with 7 bases that match TRBD2. Looked up from germline, CDR1 is ENHRY and CDR2 is SYGVKD. Trimming removed 8 bases from V and 0 bases from J; junction bases left unmatched: 10. CDR3 length: 15 residues. The CDR3 here is CAIQGGGSNSYEQYF. Written as DNA, the CDR3 is TGTGCCATCCAGGGAGGCGGGAGTAACTCCTACGAGCAGTACTTC.

The chain joins TRBV5-4 to TRBJ1-6; 9 bases agree with TRBD1. Germline assignment: CDR1 SGHNT and CDR2 YYREEE (reference sequence). The CDR3 covers 15 residues. Trimming cost V 5 bases and J 9 bases; bases outside gene matches: 9. The CDR3 region is CASRWGTGNGSPLHF. The CDR3 bases are TGTGCCAGCAGATGGGGGACAGGGAACGGTTCACCCCTCCACTTT.

In this sample, this clonotype turned up a few times. J is TRBJ1-1 and V is TRBV6-1; D is perhaps TRBD1 (5 bases). V was shortened by 4 bases and J by 0 bases, with 15 bases between the two germline ends. Per germline, CDR1 MNHNS and CDR2 SASEGT. This CDR3 has 16 amino acids. Written as DNA, the CDR3 is TGTGCCAGCAGTGCGACAGCTACGTATATGAACACTGAAGCTTTCTTT. Its protein is CASSATATYMNTEAFF.

The sample holds a few counts of this clonotype. The V gene is TRBV28, the J gene TRBJ2-5; D is unresolved. Between the trimmed V and J ends, which lost 11 bases and 7 bases, there was a span of 14 bases. From germline, CDR1 is MDHEN and CDR2 SYDVKM. CDR3 length: 11 residues. The CDR3 sequence: CAHQAEGTQYF. DNA of the CDR3: TGTGCCCACCAGGCCGAAGGGACCCAGTACTTC.

At least ten counts were recorded for this clonotype. V and J are TRBV7-2 and TRBJ2-7, with TRBD1 as a possible D gene (5 bases). CDR3 size: 14 residues. Germline lookup yields CDR1 SGHTA and CDR2 FQGNSA. V dropped 5 bases and J dropped 6 bases, with 17 bases sitting between them. CDR3 protein: CASSPRGGRGEQYF. The CDR3 DNA reads TGTGCCAGCAGCCCCCGCGGCGGTAGGGGCGAGCAGTACTTC.

The genes are TRBV4-2 and TRBJ1-2; D is uncertain. Germline-derived CDR1 and CDR2 are LGHNA and YNFKEQ. Trimming took off 0 bases at V and 8 bases at J, with 10 bases between the two ends. The CDR3 covers 13 residues. Here the CDR3 DNA reads TGTGCCAGCAGCCAAGAAAACGTCGGGGGCTACACCTTC. As protein: CASSQENVGGYTF.

CDR3 coding DNA: TGTGCCAGCAGTTTACAGGGGATAAAAAACATTCAGTACTTC. Protein: CASSLQGIKNIQYF. This chain connects TRBV28 to TRBJ2-4; maybe TRBD1 (6 bases). There are 14 residues in the CDR3. The V gene lost 2 bases and the J gene lost 4 bases, with 9 bases spanning the gap. CDR1 is MDHEN and CDR2 is SYDVKM in the germline V gene.

In this sample, this clonotype turned up a few times. The rearrangement joins TRBV11-2 to TRBJ2-5; tentative D call: TRBD2 (5 bases). Between the trimmed V and J ends, which lost 6 bases and 3 bases, there was a span of 8 bases. Germline V gene lookup returns CDR1 SGHAT and CDR2 FQNNGV. The CDR3 runs 12 residues. CDR3 coding DNA: TGTGCCAGCAGGGACTTTGAAGAGACCCAGTACTTC. It codes for CASRDFEETQYF.

CDR3 sequence reads: CASIHSGGSYNEQFF. The CDR3, as DNA: TGTGCCAGCATTCATAGCGGAGGTTCCTACAATGAGCAGTTCTTC. This chain links TRBV2 with TRBJ2-1, with TRBD2 as a possible D gene (6 bases). Germline lookup yields CDR1 SNHLY and CDR2 FYNNEI. Trimming removed 7 bases from V and 1 base from J, with 14 bases in between. This CDR3 is 15 amino acids long.

The V call is TRBV3-1, the J call TRBJ2-4; D is undetermined. This CDR3 is built from 16 residues. Trimming shortened V by 0 bases and J by 0 bases, and 9 bases separated the two germline ends. Looked up from germline, CDR1 is LGHDT and CDR2 is YNNKEL (reference sequence). The CDR3 DNA sequence: TGTGCCAGCAGCCAAGACCCTCAAGTAGCCAAAAACATTCAGTACTTC. Translating it yields CASSQDPQVAKNIQYF.

The V gene is TRBV12-3 or TRBV12-4, the J gene TRBJ1-1; 9 bases are shared with TRBD1. V lost 5 bases to trimming and J lost 3 bases; unmatched junction nucleotides: 4. CDR3 size: 14 residues. CDR3: CASSLTGGDTEAFF. CDR3 in DNA: TGTGCCAGCAGTCTTACAGGGGGCGACACTGAAGCTTTCTTT.

This clonotype was detected ten times or more. The missing conserved phenylalanine or tryptophan at the end of this CDR3 makes a read error likely. The DNA is left out, because the CDR3 cannot be placed on it with certainty; the CDR3 is given as TCRdb lists it. The chain joins TRBV2 to TRBJ2-5; the table's D call, TRBD1, has no DNA check behind it. The CDR3 sequence runs 9 residues, both termini included. The germline V gene has CDR1 SNHLY and CDR2 FYNNEI. CDR3 residues: CASWGATAV.